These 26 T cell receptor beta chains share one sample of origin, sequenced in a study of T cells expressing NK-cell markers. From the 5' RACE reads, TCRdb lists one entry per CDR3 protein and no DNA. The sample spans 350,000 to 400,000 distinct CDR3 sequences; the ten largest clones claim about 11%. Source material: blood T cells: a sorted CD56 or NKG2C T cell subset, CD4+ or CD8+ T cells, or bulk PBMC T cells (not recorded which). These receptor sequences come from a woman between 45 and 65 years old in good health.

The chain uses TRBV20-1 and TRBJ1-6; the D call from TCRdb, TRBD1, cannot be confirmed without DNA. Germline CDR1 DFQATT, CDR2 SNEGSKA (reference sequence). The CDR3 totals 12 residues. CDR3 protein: CSARVSGEVIHF.

CDR3 sequence reads: CASSPTGNPYGYTF. The chain is built from TRBV7-9 and TRBJ1-2; checking the TCRdb D call of TRBD1 is not possible without DNA. This CDR3 region has 14 residues. In germline, CDR1 is SEHNR, CDR2 FQNEAQ (reference sequence). Full variable domain (remainder filled in from reference TRBV7-9 and TRBJ1-2): DTGVSQNPRHKITKRGQNVTFRCDPISEHNRLYWYRQTLGQGPEFLTYFQNEAQLEKSRLLSDRFSAERPKGSFSTLEIQRTEQGDSAMYLCASSPTGNPYGYTFGSGTRLTVV.

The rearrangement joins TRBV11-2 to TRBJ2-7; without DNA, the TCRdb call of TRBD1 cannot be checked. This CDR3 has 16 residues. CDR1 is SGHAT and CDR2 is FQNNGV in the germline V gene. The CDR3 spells CASSLVGTGRSYEQYF.

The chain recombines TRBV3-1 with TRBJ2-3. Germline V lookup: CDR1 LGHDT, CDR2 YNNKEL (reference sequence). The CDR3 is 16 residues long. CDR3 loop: CASSQGKTGAADTQYF.

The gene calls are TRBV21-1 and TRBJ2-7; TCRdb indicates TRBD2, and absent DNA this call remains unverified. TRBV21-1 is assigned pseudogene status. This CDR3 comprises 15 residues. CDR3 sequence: CASSTRGRVPYEQYF.

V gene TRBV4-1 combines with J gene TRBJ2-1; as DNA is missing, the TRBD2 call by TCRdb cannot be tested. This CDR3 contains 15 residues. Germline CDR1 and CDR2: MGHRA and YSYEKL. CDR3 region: CASSQGTASNNEQFF.

CDR3 protein: CASREPGQGNYEQYF. This sequence joins TRBV6-2 or TRBV6-3 and TRBJ2-7; TCRdb's D call of TRBD1 is untestable without DNA. Germline assignment: CDR1 MNHEY and CDR2 SVGEGT. The length of the CDR3 is 15 residues.

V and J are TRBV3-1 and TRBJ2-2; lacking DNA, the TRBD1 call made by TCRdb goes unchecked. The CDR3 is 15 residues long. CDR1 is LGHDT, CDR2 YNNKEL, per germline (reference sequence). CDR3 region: CASSLPGYGTGELFF.

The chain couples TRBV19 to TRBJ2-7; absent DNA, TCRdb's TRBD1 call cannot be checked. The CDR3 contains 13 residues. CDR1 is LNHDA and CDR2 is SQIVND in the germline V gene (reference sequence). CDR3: CASSRGPGIEQYF.

CDR3: CASSQEGSTDTQYF. This chain links TRBV4-1 with TRBJ2-3. Germline values: CDR1 MGHRA, CDR2 YSYEKL. The CDR3 has 14 residues.

The CDR3 region is CSVNVLGGDPTNEKLFF. V gene TRBV29-1 combines with J gene TRBJ1-4; TCRdb's D call, TRBD1, is unchecked because there is no DNA. Germline CDR1 is SQVTM and CDR2 is ANQGSEA. This CDR3 region has 17 residues.

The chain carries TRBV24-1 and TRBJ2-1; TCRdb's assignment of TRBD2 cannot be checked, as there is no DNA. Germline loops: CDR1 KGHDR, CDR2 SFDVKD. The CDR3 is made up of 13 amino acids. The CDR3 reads CATRLAGGNEQFF.

CDR3 sequence: CASRATGRTEAFF. The rearrangement links TRBV5-1 to TRBJ1-1; TCRdb indicates TRBD1, and absent DNA this call remains unverified. CDR1 and CDR2 (germline): SGHRS, YFSETQ. The CDR3 length is 13 residues.

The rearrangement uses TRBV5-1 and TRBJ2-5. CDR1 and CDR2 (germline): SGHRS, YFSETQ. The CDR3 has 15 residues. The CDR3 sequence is CASSPAGIFQETQYF.

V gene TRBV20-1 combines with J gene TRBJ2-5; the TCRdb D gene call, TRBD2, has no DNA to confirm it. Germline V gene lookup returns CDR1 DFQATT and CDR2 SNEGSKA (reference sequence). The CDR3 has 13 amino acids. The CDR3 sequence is CSAAGLSGETQYF.

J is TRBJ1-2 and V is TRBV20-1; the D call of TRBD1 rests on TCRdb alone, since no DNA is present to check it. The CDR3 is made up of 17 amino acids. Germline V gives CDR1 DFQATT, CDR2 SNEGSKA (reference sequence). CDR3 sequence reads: CSARDLDRSTVAYGYTF.

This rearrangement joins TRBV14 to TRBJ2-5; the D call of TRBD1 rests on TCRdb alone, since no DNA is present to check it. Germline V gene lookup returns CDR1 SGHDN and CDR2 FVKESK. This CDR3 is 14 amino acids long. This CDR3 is CASSQRTKQETQYF.

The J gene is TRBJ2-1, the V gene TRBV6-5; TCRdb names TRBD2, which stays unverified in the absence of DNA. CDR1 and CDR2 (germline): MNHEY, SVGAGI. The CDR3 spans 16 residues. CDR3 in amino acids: CASSSQAGGQGDEQFF.

The CDR3 loop reads CASSDEGYTDTQYF. The gene calls are TRBV9 and TRBJ2-3; TCRdb names TRBD1, which stays unverified in the absence of DNA. Per the germline V gene, CDR1 is SGDLS and CDR2 is YYNGEE. The CDR3 totals 14 residues.

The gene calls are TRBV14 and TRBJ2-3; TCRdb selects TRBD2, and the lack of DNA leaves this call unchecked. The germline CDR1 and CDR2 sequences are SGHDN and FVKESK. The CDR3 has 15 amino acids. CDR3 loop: CASSPSGSPTDTQYF.

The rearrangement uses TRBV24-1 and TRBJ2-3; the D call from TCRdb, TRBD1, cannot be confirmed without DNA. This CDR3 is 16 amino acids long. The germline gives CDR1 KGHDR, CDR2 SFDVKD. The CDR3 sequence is CATSEESGLARDTQYF.

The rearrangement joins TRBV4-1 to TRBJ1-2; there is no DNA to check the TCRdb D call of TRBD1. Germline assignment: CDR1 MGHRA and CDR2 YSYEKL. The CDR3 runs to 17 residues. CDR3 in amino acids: CASSHRGLGGSGYGYTF.

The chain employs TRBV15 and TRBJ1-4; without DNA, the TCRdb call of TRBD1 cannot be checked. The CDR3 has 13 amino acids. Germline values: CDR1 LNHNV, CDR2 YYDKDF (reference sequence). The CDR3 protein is CATSRGGDEKLFF.

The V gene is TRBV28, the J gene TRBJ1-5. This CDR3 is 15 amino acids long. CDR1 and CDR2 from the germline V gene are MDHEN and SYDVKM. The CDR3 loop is CASSLGGSLGQPQHF.

CDR3 protein: CATSEGRGTPQYF. The chain is built from TRBV24-1 and TRBJ2-5; lacking DNA, the TRBD1 call made by TCRdb goes unchecked. The V gene's germline CDR1 is KGHDR and CDR2 SFDVKD. The CDR3 runs 13 residues.

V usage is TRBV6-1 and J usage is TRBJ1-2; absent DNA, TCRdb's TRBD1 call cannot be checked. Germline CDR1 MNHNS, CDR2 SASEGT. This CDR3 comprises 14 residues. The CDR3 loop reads CASIPIQGEDGYTF.